One T cell receptor beta chain is described in this entry. Its specific antigen is unknown. Base qualities are not at hand, and no much larger clone is one base apart. This specimen comes from a study of T-cell memory formation after mild COVID-19 (dated by TCRdb to the early 2020s). Background on the whole study: TCR sequence clusters from the two donors were found to be largely donor specific. Longitudinal TCRalpha and TCRbeta repertoire sequencing tracked T-cell clones expanding and contracting after mild COVID-19 in a couple of donors. The cohort comprised two young, previously healthy adult volunteers, one female and one male. Study-level results and caveats: Contracting CD4+ clones appeared mostly in the CM and EM memory subsets, whereas CD8+ clones were enriched in EMRA. Only a couple of mild cases were covered in the study, and larger cohorts including severe cases with pre-infection samples were considered necessary. Some responding clones were detected in pre-infection memory, which suggested that pre-existing cross-reactive memory T cells had joined the SARS-CoV-2 response. SARS-CoV-2 specificity of the second-wave clones peaking on day 37 was not confirmed. From day 15 to 85, contracting clones showed balanced CD4/CD8 phenotypes, whereas a second wave of clones that expanded from day 15 to 37 leaned towards CD4+.

Sequenced using an Illumina NovaSeq 6000. cDNA libraries for TCRalpha and TCRbeta were prepared by 5'RACE using constant-segment primers, with sample barcodes and unique molecular identifiers added. Trizol reagent was used to extract RNA from every sample. The libraries were amplified in two PCR steps, and the second step added a second sample barcode and Illumina TruSeq adapters. Sequencing of libraries was performed on an Illumina NovaSeq with 2 x 150 bp paired-end reads. The published analysis was carried out like this. Demultiplexing of reads and collapsing into UMI-guided consensus sequences were performed with migec v1.2.7. With mixcr v2.1.11, UMI consensuses were aligned to TRA and TRB V and J templates and assembled into clonotypes. A clonotype was counted as expanded or contracted only if both edgeR and NoisET called the change significant, with noise models trained on biological replicates. For edgeR calls, the cutoffs were a false discovery rate-adjusted p below 0.01 and a log2 fold-change threshold of 1. PCA with hierarchical clustering of max-normalized trajectories of the 1000 most abundant clonotypes was used as exploratory dynamics analysis. Separately sequenced CD4+ and CD8+ repertoires were used to assign a CD4 or CD8 phenotype to each responding clone. The public reads were reanalyzed by TCRdb: fastp trimming at Q25, MiXCR alignment, in-frame beta chains only. Every CDR3 protein is listed once, alongside the most common genes and DNA of its rows. The V and J calls and clone size are TCRdb's, not the authors'. Present in this sample are some 450,000 distinct CDR3 sequences, roughly 18% of which were seen just once. The top ten clonotypes cover 20% to 25% of the sample.

PBMCs were isolated by Ficoll-Paque density gradient centrifugation. Trimming costs V 4 bases and J 3 bases, and their ends lie 9 bases apart. CDR1 and CDR2 are drawn from the germline V gene (reference sequence): MNHNY, SVGAGI. Spanning cysteine to phenylalanine, the CDR3 consists of 13 amino acids. Just CDR3 DNA is preserved here, 39 bases in frame from base 1. Sequencing input: PBMCs or a T cell subset sorted from them (not recorded which). The TCR comes from a man between 18 and 29 years old who had mild COVID-19 (a few samples of this study predate the infection). The sample titles of this study are shuffled in the database, so cell type and time point are left out; the donor was told from shared clones. This receptor chain uses TRBV6-6 and TRBJ1-2, with an unclear D gene assignment. The CDR3 in this case is CASSWWQYYGYTF. Read as DNA, the sequence is TGTGCCAGCAGTTGGTGGCAGTACTATGGCTACACCTTC.